This TCR beta chain was recorded in a study of blood T cell repertoires in COVID-19. In the study overall: Spain, Italy and the United States supplied samples that represented acute and convalescent COVID-19.

Methods used by the authors: Estimation of nucleated cell counts relied on the amplification of reference gene primers. Generated by immunoSEQ multiplex PCR, the TCRdb table keeps only in-frame clones and is missing some. From that table come the V and J calls and clone size; the DNA was used to work out D and trimming. Of roughly 200,000 clones listed, roughly 90% are singletons. The germline V gene encodes CDR1 MDHEN and CDR2 SYDVKM. Trimming stripped 3 bases from V and 2 bases from J, with 14 bases between. The CDR3 loop spans 16 amino acids. The genes are TRBV28 and TRBJ1-5; no clear D. What was sequenced was PBMCs or T cells enriched from blood (not recorded which). The clonotype originates from a woman aged 45-60 years in a cohort exposed to, infected with or recovered from COVID-19 (not recorded which). In DNA, the CDR3 is TGTGCCAGCAGTTTGTTACGAGGTTTGGGCAATCAGCCCCAGCATTTT. The encoded protein is CASSLLRGLGNQPQHF.